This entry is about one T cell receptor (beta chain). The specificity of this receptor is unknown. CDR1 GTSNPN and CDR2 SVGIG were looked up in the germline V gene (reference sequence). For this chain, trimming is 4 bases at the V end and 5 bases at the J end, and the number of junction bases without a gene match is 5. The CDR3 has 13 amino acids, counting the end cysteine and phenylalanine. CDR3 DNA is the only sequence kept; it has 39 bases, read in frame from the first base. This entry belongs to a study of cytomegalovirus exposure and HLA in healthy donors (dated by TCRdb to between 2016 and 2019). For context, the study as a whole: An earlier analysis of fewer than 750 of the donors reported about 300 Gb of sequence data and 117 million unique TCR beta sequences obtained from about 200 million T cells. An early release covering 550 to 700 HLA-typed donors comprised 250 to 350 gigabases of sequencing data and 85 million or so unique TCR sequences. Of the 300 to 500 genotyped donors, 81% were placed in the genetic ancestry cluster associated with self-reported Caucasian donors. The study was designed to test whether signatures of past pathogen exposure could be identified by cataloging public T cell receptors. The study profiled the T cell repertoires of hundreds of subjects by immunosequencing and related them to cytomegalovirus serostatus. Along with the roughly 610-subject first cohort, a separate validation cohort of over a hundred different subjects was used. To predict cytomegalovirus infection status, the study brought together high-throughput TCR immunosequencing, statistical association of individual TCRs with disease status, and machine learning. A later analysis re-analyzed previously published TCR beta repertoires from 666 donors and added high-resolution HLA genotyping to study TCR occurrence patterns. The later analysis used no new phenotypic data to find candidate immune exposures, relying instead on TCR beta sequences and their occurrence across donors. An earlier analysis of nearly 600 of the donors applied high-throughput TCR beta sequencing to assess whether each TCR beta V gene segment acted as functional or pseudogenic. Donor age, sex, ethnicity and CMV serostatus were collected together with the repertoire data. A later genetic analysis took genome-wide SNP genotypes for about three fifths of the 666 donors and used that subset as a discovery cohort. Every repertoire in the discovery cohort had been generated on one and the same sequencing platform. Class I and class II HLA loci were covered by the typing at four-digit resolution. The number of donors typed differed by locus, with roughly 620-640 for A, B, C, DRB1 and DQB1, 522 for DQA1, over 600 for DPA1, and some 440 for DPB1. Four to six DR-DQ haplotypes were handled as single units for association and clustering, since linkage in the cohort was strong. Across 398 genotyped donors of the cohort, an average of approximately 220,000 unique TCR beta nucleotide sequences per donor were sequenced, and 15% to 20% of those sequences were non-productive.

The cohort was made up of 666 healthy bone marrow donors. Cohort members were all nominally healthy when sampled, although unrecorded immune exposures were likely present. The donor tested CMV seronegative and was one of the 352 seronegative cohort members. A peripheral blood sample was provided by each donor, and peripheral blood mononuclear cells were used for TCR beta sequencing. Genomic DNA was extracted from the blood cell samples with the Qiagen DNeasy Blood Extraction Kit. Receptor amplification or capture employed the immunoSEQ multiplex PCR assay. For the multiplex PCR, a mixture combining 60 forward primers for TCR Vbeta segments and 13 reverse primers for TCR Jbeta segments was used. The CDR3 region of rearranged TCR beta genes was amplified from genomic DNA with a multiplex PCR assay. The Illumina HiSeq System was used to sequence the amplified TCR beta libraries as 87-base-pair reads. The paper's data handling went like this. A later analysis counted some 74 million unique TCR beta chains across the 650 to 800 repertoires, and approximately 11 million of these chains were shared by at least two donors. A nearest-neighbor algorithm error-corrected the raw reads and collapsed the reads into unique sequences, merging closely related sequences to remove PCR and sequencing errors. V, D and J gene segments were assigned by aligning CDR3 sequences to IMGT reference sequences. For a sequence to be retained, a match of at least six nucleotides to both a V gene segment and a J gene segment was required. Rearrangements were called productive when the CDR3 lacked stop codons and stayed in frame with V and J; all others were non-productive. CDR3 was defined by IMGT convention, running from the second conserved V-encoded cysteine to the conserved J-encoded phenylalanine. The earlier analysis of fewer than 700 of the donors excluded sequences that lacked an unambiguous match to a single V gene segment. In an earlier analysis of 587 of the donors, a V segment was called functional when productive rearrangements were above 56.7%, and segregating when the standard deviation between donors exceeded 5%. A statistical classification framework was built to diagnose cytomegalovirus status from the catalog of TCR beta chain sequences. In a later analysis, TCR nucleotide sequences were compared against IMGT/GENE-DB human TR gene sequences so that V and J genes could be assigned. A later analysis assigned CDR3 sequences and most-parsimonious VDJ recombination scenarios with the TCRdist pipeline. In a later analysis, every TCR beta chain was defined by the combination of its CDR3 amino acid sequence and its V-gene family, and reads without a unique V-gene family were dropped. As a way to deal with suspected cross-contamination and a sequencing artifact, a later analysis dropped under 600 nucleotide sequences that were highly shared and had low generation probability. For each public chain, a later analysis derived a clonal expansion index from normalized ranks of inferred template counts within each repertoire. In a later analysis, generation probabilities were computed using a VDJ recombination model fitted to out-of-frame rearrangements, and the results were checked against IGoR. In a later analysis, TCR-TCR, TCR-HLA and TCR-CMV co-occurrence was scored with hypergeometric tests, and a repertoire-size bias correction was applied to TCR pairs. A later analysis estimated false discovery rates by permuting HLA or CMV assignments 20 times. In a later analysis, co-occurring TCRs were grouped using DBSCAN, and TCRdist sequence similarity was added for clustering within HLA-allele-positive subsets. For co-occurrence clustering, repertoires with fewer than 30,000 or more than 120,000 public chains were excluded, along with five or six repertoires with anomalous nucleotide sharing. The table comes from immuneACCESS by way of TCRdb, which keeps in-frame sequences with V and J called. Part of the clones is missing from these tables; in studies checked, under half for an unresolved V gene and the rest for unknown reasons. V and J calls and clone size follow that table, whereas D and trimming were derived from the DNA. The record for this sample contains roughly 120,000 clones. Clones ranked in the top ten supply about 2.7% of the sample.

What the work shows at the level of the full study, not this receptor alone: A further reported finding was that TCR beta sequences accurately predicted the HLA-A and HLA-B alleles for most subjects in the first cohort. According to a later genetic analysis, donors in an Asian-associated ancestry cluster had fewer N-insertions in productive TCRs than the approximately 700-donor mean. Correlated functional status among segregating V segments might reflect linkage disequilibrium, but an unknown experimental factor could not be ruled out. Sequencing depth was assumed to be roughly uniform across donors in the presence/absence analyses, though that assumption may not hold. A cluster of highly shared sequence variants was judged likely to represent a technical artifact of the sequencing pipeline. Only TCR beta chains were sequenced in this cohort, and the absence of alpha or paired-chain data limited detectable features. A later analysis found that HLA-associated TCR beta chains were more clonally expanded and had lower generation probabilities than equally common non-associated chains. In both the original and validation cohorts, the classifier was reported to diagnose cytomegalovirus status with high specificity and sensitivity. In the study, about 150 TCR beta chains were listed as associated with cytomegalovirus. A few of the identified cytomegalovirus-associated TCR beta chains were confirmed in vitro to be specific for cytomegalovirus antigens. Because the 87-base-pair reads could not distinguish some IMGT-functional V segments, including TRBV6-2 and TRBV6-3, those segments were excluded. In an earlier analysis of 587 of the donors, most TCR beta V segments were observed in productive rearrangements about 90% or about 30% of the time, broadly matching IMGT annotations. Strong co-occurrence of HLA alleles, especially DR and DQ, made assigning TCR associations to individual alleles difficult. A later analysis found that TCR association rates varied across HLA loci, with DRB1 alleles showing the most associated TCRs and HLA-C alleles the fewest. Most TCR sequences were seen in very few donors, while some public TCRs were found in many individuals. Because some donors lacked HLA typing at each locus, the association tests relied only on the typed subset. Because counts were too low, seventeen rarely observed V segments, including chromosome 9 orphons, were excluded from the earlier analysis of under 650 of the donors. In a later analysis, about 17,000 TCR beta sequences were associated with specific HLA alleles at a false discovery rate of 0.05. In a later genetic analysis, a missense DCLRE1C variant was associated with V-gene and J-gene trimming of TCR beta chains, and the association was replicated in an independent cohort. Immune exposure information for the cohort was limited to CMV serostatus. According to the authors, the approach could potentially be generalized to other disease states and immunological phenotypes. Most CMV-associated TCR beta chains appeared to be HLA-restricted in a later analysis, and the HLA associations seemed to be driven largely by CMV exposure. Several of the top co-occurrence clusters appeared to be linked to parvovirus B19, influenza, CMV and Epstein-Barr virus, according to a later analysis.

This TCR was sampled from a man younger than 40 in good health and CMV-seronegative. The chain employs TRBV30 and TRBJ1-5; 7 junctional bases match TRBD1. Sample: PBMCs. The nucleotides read TGTGCCTGGAAGGGGGCCTGGGATCAGCCCCAGCATTTT. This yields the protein CAWKGAWDQPQHF.